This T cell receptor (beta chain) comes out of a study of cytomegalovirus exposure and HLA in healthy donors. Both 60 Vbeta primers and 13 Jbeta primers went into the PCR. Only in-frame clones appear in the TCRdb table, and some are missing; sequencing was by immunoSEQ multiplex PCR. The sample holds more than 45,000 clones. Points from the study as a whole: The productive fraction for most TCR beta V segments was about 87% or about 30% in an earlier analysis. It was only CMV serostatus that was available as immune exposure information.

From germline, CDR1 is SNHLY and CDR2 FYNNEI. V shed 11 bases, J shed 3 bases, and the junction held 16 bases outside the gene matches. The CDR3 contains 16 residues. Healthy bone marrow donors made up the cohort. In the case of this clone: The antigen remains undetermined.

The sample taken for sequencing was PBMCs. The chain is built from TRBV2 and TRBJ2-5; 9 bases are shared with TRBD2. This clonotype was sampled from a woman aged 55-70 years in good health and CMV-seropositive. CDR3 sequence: CAVSGGRRLAEETQYF. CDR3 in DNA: TGTGCCGTCTCCGGGGGCCGAAGACTAGCGGAAGAGACCCAGTACTTC.